The T cell receptor (beta chain) described here comes from a study of T-cell reconstitution after alpha-beta-depleted transplantation in children listed by TCRdb under 2016. For the study in its entirety: Using TCR repertoire profiling, the study followed T-cell immune reconstitution in a quantitative way in children after TCRalphabeta/CD19-depleted allogeneic hematopoietic cell transplantation. Broader findings and caveats from the paper: In some patients, the high TCRbeta diversity seen at day 60 was put down to recipient T cells and intrathymic progenitors that had survived conditioning. The frequencies of hyperexpanded clones fell over the following months, and after one year, T-cell counts and TCRbeta diversity were mostly attributed to newly produced T cells. The apparently early alphabetaT-cell count recovery about two months after transplant was reportedly dependent on only several hundred rapidly expanded clones derived from non-depleted graft cells.

Libraries were built with PCR. Sequencing relied on an Illumina HiSeq 2500. Molecular barcoding was employed in the preparation of TCR libraries, with unique molecular identifiers being used to normalize TCRbeta repertoire quantification. TCRdb passed the public sequencing reads through fastp at Q25 and MiXCR, retaining productive beta sequences. Entries that share a CDR3 protein sequence are merged under the most common genes and DNA. This sample has about a million distinct CDR3 sequences in its table, and less than 30% of those were observed once. About 28% of the sample is taken by the ten largest. Deletion took 0 bases off V and 6 bases off J, with a span of 3 bases between the germline ends. As encoded in the germline V gene, CDR1 is SNHLY while CDR2 is FYNNEI. Spanning cysteine to phenylalanine, the CDR3 consists of 11 amino acids. Only CDR3 DNA remains: 33 bases, in frame from the first base.

The sample's treatment or condition, from its label and the paper: allogeneic hematopoietic cell transplantation with graft depleted of TCRalphabeta T cells and CD19 B cells. The transplant recipients were children given TCRalphabeta/CD19-depleted allogeneic hematopoietic cell grafts. This clonotype was recorded once. It lacks a known antigen. No much larger clone is present one base from it, and per-base qualities are unavailable. Sequencing used PBMCs, mostly from graft donor cells, obtained 360 days after TCRalphabeta/CD19-depleted stem cell transplant. This sequence was found in a boy under two years old who had a stem cell transplant for SCID, so the T cells may come from the graft donor. This receptor chain uses TRBV2 and TRBJ2-7, with the D segment identity uncertain. The DNA is as follows: TGTGCCAGCAGTGAAGCCGCCGAGCAGTACTTC. The encoded protein is CASSEAAEQYF.